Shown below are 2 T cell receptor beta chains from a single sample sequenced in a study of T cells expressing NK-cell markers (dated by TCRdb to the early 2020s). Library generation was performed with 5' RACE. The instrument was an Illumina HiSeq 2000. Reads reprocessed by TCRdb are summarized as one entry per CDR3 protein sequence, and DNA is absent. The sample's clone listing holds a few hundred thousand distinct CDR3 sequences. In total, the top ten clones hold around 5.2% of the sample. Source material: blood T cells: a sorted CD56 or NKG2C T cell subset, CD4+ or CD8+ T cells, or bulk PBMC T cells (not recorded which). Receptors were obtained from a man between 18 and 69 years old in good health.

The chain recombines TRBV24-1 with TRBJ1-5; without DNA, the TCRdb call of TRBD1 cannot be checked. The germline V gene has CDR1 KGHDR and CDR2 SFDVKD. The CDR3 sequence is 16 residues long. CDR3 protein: CATSEAGTGGYQPQHF.

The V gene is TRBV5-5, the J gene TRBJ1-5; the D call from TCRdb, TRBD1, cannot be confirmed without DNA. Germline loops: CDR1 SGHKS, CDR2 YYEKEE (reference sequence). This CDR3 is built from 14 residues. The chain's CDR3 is CASSWGQGNQPQHF. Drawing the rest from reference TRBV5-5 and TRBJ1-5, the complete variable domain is DAGVTQSPTHLIKTRGQQVTLRCSPISGHKSVSWYQQVLGQGPQFIFQYYEKEERGRGNFPDRFSARQFPNYSSELNVNALLLGDSALYLCASSWGQGNQPQHFGDGTRLSIL.